This T cell receptor beta chain was profiled in a study of blood T cells in healthy people across ages. Study-wide context: There was about one barcoded beta molecule captured by template switching per two T cells.

The CDR3 has 16 residues. The germline gives CDR1 SGHAT, CDR2 FQNNGV. Trimming removed 1 base from V and 2 bases from J, with 11 bases in between. Isolation of PBMCs gave at least 7 million cells per sample. A sample-barcoded 5' primer and a J-beta primer mix were used in a second PCR of roughly 6 to 11 cycles. TCRdb ran MiXCR on the 5' RACE reads and lists one entry per CDR3 protein. The repertoire includes about 1.4 million distinct CDR3 sequences, around 59% of them detected once, and approximately 7% sits in the top ten. The chain carries TRBV11-2 and TRBJ2-2; D possibly uses TRBD1 or TRBD2 (5 bases each). This sequence was found in a man aged 18-30 years in good health. Sequenced material: blood. The CDR3, as DNA: TGTGCCAGCAGCTTAGGTGTGGGGGATAACACCGGGGAGCTGTTTTTT. It codes for CASSLGVGDNTGELFF.